Shown below are 2 T cell receptor beta chains from a single sample sequenced in a study of shared clonotypes between healthy human individuals. The data were produced by immunoSEQ multiplex PCR, yet TCRdb's version contains in-frame clones alone and is incomplete. The sample contains about 2.1 million clones, 93% of which appear only once. Naive CD8 populations comprised CD45RO-negative cells positively selected for CCR7, excluding terminally differentiated effector memory CD45RA+ cells. The sample comprised naive CD8+ T cells from PBMCs. These receptors all stem from a man aged 18 to 30 in good health. Some clones in this sample may be carry-over from other donors' samples.

The sample holds a few counts of this clone. The rearrangement uses TRBV4-1 and TRBJ1-4; the D is unclear. The germline V gene has CDR1 MGHRA and CDR2 YSYEKL. Trimming left V 0 bases short and J 6 bases short, with 14 bases between. The CDR3 runs 16 residues. The CDR3 DNA follows: TGCGCCAGCAGCCAAGATGTGAGGAGGATCGATGAAAAACTGTTTTTT. Residues: CASSQDVRRIDEKLFF.

This chain connects TRBV4-1 to TRBJ2-2, with TRBD1 matching 9 bases. The CDR3 sequence is 14 residues long. Germline assignment: CDR1 MGHRA and CDR2 YSYEKL. The CDR3 spells CATSWTGAPGELFF. The CDR3 DNA reads as TGCGCGACAAGTTGGACAGGGGCCCCCGGGGAGCTGTTTTTT.